This is a list of T cell receptor beta chains from one sample in a study of blood T cell repertoires in COVID-19. The table came from immunoSEQ multiplex PCR; TCRdb's copy has only in-frame clones and leaves some out. The top ten clones hold 1.6% of a sample with fewer than 200,000 clones, 87% of them seen once. Sample: peripheral blood. The receptors originated from a woman aged 45-60 years with acute or convalescent COVID-19. Each CDR3 is given with its conserved first and last residue. Fields, in order: clone size, CDR3 length, J gene, D gene, V gene, CDR3 DNA, CDR3 protein. The D gene is left open where the match is weak. Expanded clones get a size class; other rows say once, few or many, or leave the size out.

NA 13 TRBJ1-2 NA TRBV21-1 NA CASSVGQGIGYTF
NA 13 TRBJ1-3 NA TRBV5-4 TGTGCCAGCAGCTTGGCAAGAGGTGACACCATATATTTT CASSLARGDTIYF
NA 14 TRBJ1-2 NA TRBV19 TGTGCCAGTAGTATGTATAGTACTAACTATGGCTACACCTTC CASSMYSTNYGYTF
once 19 TRBJ2-7 TRBD1 TRBV6-1 TGTGCCAGCAGTGAAGAGACAGGGGGAACTATCCTACTTACCTACGAGCAGTACTTC CASSEETGGTILLTYEQYF
NA 19 TRBJ2-2 TRBD2 TRBV12-5 TGTGCTAGTGGTTTGCCGGCCCTAGCGGGGGGGCAGGGCACCGGGGAGCTGTTTTTT CASGLPALAGGQGTGELFF
NA 15 TRBJ2-7 TRBD2 TRBV4-1 TGCGCCAGCAGCCGGACTAGCGGGTCACCCTACGAGCAGTACTTC CASSRTSGSPYEQYF
NA 14 TRBJ1-1 NA TRBV9 TGTGCCAGCAGCCCTCTACGGGGATTCACTGAAGCTTTCTTT CASSPLRGFTEAFF
NA 13 TRBJ2-7 NA TRBV18 TGTGCCAGCTCACCGACCGGACAGCTGGAGCAGTACTTC CASSPTGQLEQYF
NA 18 TRBJ1-2 NA TRBV6-2/TRBV6-3 TGTGCCAGCAGTTACCCTAACTCACCGCAGCGGGCCCGGAGGGGCTACACCTTC CASSYPNSPQRARRGYTF
NA 18 TRBJ1-5 TRBD1 TRBV5-4 TGTGCCAGCAGCTTGGGCCCCGCAGGGGGCTCTTCCAATCAGCCCCAGCATTTT CASSLGPAGGSSNQPQHF
once 15 TRBJ2-7 NA TRBV15 TGTGCCACCAGCAGAGATAACAACAGGGTCTACGAGCAGTACTTC CATSRDNNRVYEQYF
NA 13 TRBJ2-7 TRBD2 TRBV7-9 TGTGCCAGCAGCCCAAAAGCCGGGACTAGTATGTACTTC CASSPKAGTSMYF
NA 18 TRBJ1-5 TRBD1 TRBV6-1 TGTGCCAGCAGTGGACGGACAGGGGCCTCTTGGGGCAATCAGCCCCAGCATTTT CASSGRTGASWGNQPQHF
NA 14 TRBJ2-1 TRBD1 TRBV19 TGTGCCAGTAGTATAGACGTAAAAGGGGGCGAGCAGTTCTTC CASSIDVKGGEQFF
NA 12 TRBJ1-2 NA TRBV12-3/TRBV12-4 TGTGCCAGCAGTTTGGAGGTCTATGGCTACACCTTC CASSLEVYGYTF
NA 17 TRBJ1-2 TRBD1 TRBV5-6 TGTGCCAGCAGCGGCGGGACAGGGGGCGTGTTTGACTATGGCTACACCTTC CASSGGTGGVFDYGYTF
NA 14 TRBJ1-2 NA TRBV6-6 TGTGCCAGCAGTTCACATCGGGGGGGGTATGGCTACACCTTC CASSSHRGGYGYTF
NA 17 TRBJ2-7 NA TRBV6-2/TRBV6-3 TGTGCCAGCAGTTACTCGCTCATGACTCTAGGATCCTACGAGCAGTACTTC CASSYSLMTLGSYEQYF
NA 16 TRBJ1-6 NA TRBV7-9 TGTGCCAGCAGCCCCATATCAGGACAGATTAATTCACCCCTCCACTTT CASSPISGQINSPLHF
NA 13 TRBJ2-1 NA TRBV6-5 TGTGCCAGCAGACTTAGCTCCTACAATGAGCAGTTCTTC CASRLSSYNEQFF
NA 15 TRBJ1-1 TRBD1 TRBV3-1/TRBV3-2 TGTGCCAGCAGCCAAGATGAGGGGGCGAACACTGAAGCTTTCTTT CASSQDEGANTEAFF
NA 14 TRBJ1-1 NA TRBV6-4 TGTGCCAGCAGTGACCGACAGGCGAACACTGAAGCTTTCTTT CASSDRQANTEAFF
once 13 TRBJ1-2 NA TRBV6-6 TGTGCCAGCAGTAGCCTGGGGGGCTATGGCTACACCTTC CASSSLGGYGYTF
NA 16 TRBJ1-6 NA TRBV9 TGTGCCAGCAGCGCAACAGTCTTCTCCTATAATTCACCCCTCCACTTT CASSATVFSYNSPLHF
NA 12 TRBJ2-3 TRBD1 TRBV24-1 TGTGCCACGGGACAGGGTGCAGATACGCAGTATTTT CATGQGADTQYF
NA 16 TRBJ1-4 TRBD1 TRBV7-9 TGTGCCAGCAGCTTAGCATTGACAGGGTCGGGTGAAAAACTGTTTTTT CASSLALTGSGEKLFF
NA 15 TRBJ1-4 NA TRBV24-1 TGTGCCACCAGTGATATGACCCCTTCGGGTGAAAAACTGTTTTTT CATSDMTPSGEKLFF
once 15 TRBJ1-3 TRBD1 TRBV6-5 TGTGCCAGCAAGATGGGGGACAGGGTGGGAAACACCATATATTTT CASKMGDRVGNTIYF
NA 11 TRBJ1-2 NA TRBV10-3 TGTGCCATCAGTGACGACAGGTCCTACACCTTC CAISDDRSYTF
NA 11 TRBJ1-2 NA TRBV2 TGTGCCAGCGCGGCTGAGGATGGCTACACCTTC CASAAEDGYTF
NA 13 TRBJ1-2 NA TRBV30 TGTGCCTGGAGTGCACAAGGGGTTGATGGCTACACCTTC CAWSAQGVDGYTF
NA 16 TRBJ2-2 TRBD2 TRBV5-6 TGTGCCAGCAGCTTTACTAGCGGGAGTAACACCGGGGAGCTGTTTTTT CASSFTSGSNTGELFF
NA 12 TRBJ1-1 NA TRBV10-2 TGCGCCAGCGGGAAGGGAGGCACTGAAGCTTTCTTT CASGKGGTEAFF
NA 11 TRBJ1-2 NA TRBV5-1 TGCGCCAGCCGCTTCGACTATGGCTACACCTTC CASRFDYGYTF
NA 15 TRBJ1-6 TRBD1 TRBV4-2 TGTGCCAGCAGCCAAGAAGGGGGCAGAAATTCACCCCTCCACTTT CASSQEGGRNSPLHF
once 14 TRBJ1-1 TRBD1 TRBV19 TGTGCCAGTAGTATTGGGCAGGGGGACACTGAAGCTTTCTTT CASSIGQGDTEAFF
NA 14 TRBJ2-3 TRBD1 TRBV18 TGTGCCAGCTCACCACCTTTGACAGGGCCTACGCAGTATTTT CASSPPLTGPTQYF
NA 15 TRBJ1-4 NA TRBV27 TGTGCCAGCAGCTCCAGGGTCGTCAGTAATGAAAAACTGTTTTTT CASSSRVVSNEKLFF
NA 16 TRBJ1-2 TRBD1 TRBV12-5 TGTGCTAGTGGTTTGCCAGACAGGGTCACTAACTATGGCTACACCTTC CASGLPDRVTNYGYTF
NA 13 TRBJ2-7 TRBD1 TRBV6-5 TGTGCCAGCAGTAGGGACAGCGCCTACGAGCAGTACTTC CASSRDSAYEQYF
once 16 TRBJ1-2 NA TRBV7-2 TGTGCCAGCAGCTTACGGCAGGATTCTTATGGCTATGGCTACACCTTC CASSLRQDSYGYGYTF
few 15 TRBJ1-2 NA TRBV30 TGTGCCTGGAGTCACACGATCGTGAGGGCGGAAGGCTACACCTTC CAWSHTIVRAEGYTF
NA 14 TRBJ2-7 NA TRBV6-5 TGTGCCAGCAGCAACCGGGACACCTCCTACGAGCAGTACTTC CASSNRDTSYEQYF
once 13 TRBJ2-5 NA TRBV6-5 TGTGCCAGCAGTTATAGCGGCCAAGAGACCCAGTACTTC CASSYSGQETQYF
NA 15 TRBJ2-2 NA TRBV6-5 TGTGCCAGCAGTCAGGGGCCCTCGAACACCGGGGAGCTGTTTTTT CASSQGPSNTGELFF
NA 15 TRBJ2-2 NA TRBV5-6 TGTGCCAGCAGCATGGACAGCATGAACACCGGGGAGCTGTTTTTT CASSMDSMNTGELFF
NA 14 TRBJ1-2 NA TRBV6-5 TGTGCCAGCAGCGCGGGACTCTTCAACTATGGCTACACCTTC CASSAGLFNYGYTF
NA 12 TRBJ1-1 NA TRBV5-6 TGTGCCAGCAGCTTGGGAGACACTGAAGCTTTCTTT CASSLGDTEAFF
NA 14 TRBJ1-6 NA TRBV6-5 TGTGCCAGCAGCATAGCGGGGGTCAATTCACCCCTCCACTTT CASSIAGVNSPLHF
once 14 TRBJ1-3 NA TRBV7-8 TGTGCCAGCAGCTTGGGACAAACTGGAAACACCATATATTTT CASSLGQTGNTIYF
NA 17 TRBJ1-1 NA TRBV7-2 TGTGCCAGCAGCTCTCGGGGACACACCGGAGGGAACACTGAAGCTTTCTTT CASSSRGHTGGNTEAFF
NA 13 TRBJ1-2 NA TRBV5-4 TGTGCCAGCAGCGGACGGACAGATGGAGGCTACACCTTC CASSGRTDGGYTF
once 12 TRBJ1-4 NA TRBV7-9 TGTGCCAGCAGCATCCTTAATGAAAAACTGTTTTTT CASSILNEKLFF